Many counts were recorded for the clone carrying this T cell receptor (beta chain). Mismatch with germline at one junction end may stem from a read error. TCRdb analysed the reads with MiXCR anew, one entry per CDR3 protein. Of under 250,000 distinct CDR3 sequences listed, about 28% are singletons. This entry comes from a study of kidney transplant recipient with SARS-CoV-2 infection. Germline-derived CDR1 and CDR2 are MNHEY and SVGAGI. The CDR3 spans 15 residues. The origin of this receptor is a young adult male patient who had COVID-19 and was a kidney transplant recipient. A share of the T cells may be of graft donor origin. The source was a blood sample, collected at baseline and around day 120 from a kidney transplant recipient. V gene TRBV6-5 combines with J gene TRBJ1-1, with D maybe TRBD1 (5 bases). The chain's CDR3 is CASSGLGVSATNALF. Written as DNA, the CDR3 is TGTGCCAGCAGTGGCTTAGGGGTCTCGGCGACTAATGCTCTCTTT.